Reported below is one T cell receptor beta chain. Its cognate antigen is unknown. Original data processing: ImmunoSEQ only sent back junction sequences with no quality scores, so filtering was done differently. Only in-frame clones appear in the TCRdb table, and some are missing; sequencing was by immunoSEQ multiplex PCR. V and J calls and clone size are copied from that table; D and trimming were computed from the DNA. Of hundreds of thousands of clones listed, approximately 71% are singletons. This CDR3 has 14 amino acids. V lost 4 bases, J lost 6 bases, and 4 bases stayed unmatched. Germline CDR1 is SGHTA and CDR2 is FQGTGA. This specimen belongs to a study of shared clonotypes between healthy human individuals. Whole-study results and caveats: Since donors were few, the genetic and exposure-history diversity represented was limited.

Caucasian adults living in Nashville, Tennessee, provided all samples. The chain has TRBV7-3 and TRBJ2-1; 9 nucleotides match TRBD2. This sequence originates from a woman in her forties in good health. Some clones in this sample may be carry-over from other donors' samples. The sequenced sample consisted of PBMCs. The chain's CDR3 is CASSSLAGSNEQFF. CDR3 bases: TGTGCCAGCAGCTCCCTAGCGGGATCCAATGAGCAGTTCTTC.